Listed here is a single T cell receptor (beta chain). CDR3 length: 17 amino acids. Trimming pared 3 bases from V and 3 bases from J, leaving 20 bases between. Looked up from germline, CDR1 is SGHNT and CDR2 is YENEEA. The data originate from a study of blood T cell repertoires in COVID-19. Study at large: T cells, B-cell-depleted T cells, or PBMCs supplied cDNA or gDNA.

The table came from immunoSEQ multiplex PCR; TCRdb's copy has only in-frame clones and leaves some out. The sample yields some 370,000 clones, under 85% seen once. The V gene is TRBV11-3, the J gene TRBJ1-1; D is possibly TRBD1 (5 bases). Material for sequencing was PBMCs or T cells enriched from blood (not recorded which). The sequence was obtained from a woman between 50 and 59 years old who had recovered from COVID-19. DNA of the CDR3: TGTGCCAGCAGCTTGTTGGGTCCACAATGGGGGGACACTGAAGCTTTCTTT. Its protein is CASSLLGPQWGDTEAFF. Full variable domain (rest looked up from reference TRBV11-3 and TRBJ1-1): EAGVVQSPRYKIIEKKQPVAFWCNPISGHNTLYWYLQNLGQGPELLIRYENEEAVDDSQLPKDRFSAERLKGVDSTLKIQPAELGDSAVYLCASSLLGPQWGDTEAFFGQGTRLTVV.